The source of this T cell receptor beta chain is a study of blood T cell repertoires in COVID-19. Study-level information: T cells, B-cell-depleted T cells, or PBMCs supplied cDNA or gDNA.

Individuals in the exposed group had encountered a COVID-19 case within 2 weeks preceding study entry. V gave up 3 bases and J gave up 5 bases, with 17 bases separating them. The CDR3 totals 15 residues. CDR1 is GTSNPN and CDR2 is SVGIG in the germline V gene (reference sequence). Using immunoSEQ multiplex PCR, the repertoire was profiled, and TCRdb retains in-frame clones only, with some absent. The sample holds around 400,000 clones, 80% to 95% seen once. This sequence was found in a woman aged 40 to 50 who had been exposed to COVID-19. The rearrangement links TRBV30 to TRBJ1-5; D unclear. What was sequenced was PBMCs or T cells enriched from blood (not recorded which). The CDR3 loop is CAWSGRDPFHQPQHF. The CDR3, as DNA: TGTGCCTGGAGCGGCCGGGATCCTTTCCATCAGCCCCAGCATTTT.